This TCR beta chain comes out of a study of blood T cell repertoires in COVID-19. This clone was detected only once. Using immunoSEQ multiplex PCR, the repertoire was profiled, and TCRdb retains in-frame clones only, with some absent. The data hold 150,000 to 200,000 clones, with 65% to 85% observed a single time. CDR1 LNHDA and CDR2 SQIVND come from the germline V gene (reference sequence). Trimming removed 1 base from V and 1 base from J; junction bases left unmatched: 3. The CDR3 has 15 amino acids. This receptor was identified in a man in his forties or fifties who had recovered from COVID-19. Material: PBMCs or T cells enriched from blood (not recorded which). The chain employs TRBV19 and TRBJ1-2; 7 bases match TRBD1. The CDR3 DNA reads TGTGCCAGTAGTATAGGGACAGGACATAACTATGGCTACACCTTC. It specifies CASSIGTGHNYGYTF.